Below, 25 T cell receptor beta chains from the same sample are listed, as sequenced in a study of blood T cell repertoires in COVID-19. The assay was immunoSEQ multiplex PCR, and TCRdb's table has in-frame clones only and misses some. The table shows 300,000 to 350,000 clones, with 90% occurring only once. Sequenced: PBMCs or T cells enriched from blood (not recorded which). Every receptor here comes from a woman younger than 35 with acute COVID-19.

V is TRBV10-3 and J is TRBJ1-1, with 7 nucleotides matching TRBD1. The junction had 7 bases not matched to a gene; V was cut back by 6 bases and J by 0 bases. Germline CDR1 is ENHRY and CDR2 is SYGVKD. This CDR3 is built from 15 residues. CDR3 DNA: TGTGCCATCAGCCTACAGGGGACCCTGAACACTGAAGCTTTCTTT. Translation: CAISLQGTLNTEAFF.

The chain recombines TRBV19 with TRBJ1-5; D ambiguous. Germline V lookup: CDR1 LNHDA, CDR2 SQIVND (reference sequence). Between the trimmed V and J ends, which lost 3 bases and 4 bases, there was a span of 7 bases. This CDR3 is 13 amino acids long. The CDR3 nucleotides are TGTGCCAGTAGTATCTCTTTTAATCAGCCCCAGCATTTT. Protein: CASSISFNQPQHF.

The rearrangement joins TRBV28 to TRBJ2-1, with 16 nucleotides matching TRBD2. Germline V gene data show CDR1 as MDHEN and CDR2 as SYDVKM. V lost 8 bases to trimming and J lost 9 bases; unmatched junction nucleotides: 10. The CDR3 runs 16 residues. This CDR3 is CASDPTGTSGRAEQFF. CDR3 nucleotide sequence: TGTGCCAGCGACCCCACTGGGACTAGCGGGAGGGCTGAGCAGTTCTTC.

This clone was recorded a few times. The chain has TRBV29-1 and TRBJ1-2; the D gene is possibly TRBD1 (6 bases). Between the trimmed V and J ends, which lost 6 bases and 5 bases, there was a span of 19 bases. CDR3 length: 14 residues. CDR1 and CDR2 from the germline V gene are SQVTM and ANQGSEA. In DNA form, the CDR3 reads TGCAGCGTGTTACAGGGTGACCGCTTTTATGGCTACACCTTC. Translated, it gives CSVLQGDRFYGYTF.

This rearrangement joins TRBV27 to TRBJ2-3; 9 bases fit TRBD2. Per the germline V gene, CDR1 is MNHEY and CDR2 is SMNVEV (reference sequence). J gave up 1 base and V 4 bases, and 3 bases lay outside the gene matches. The CDR3 consists of 15 residues. The CDR3 sequence is CASSSSSGGTDTQYF. The CDR3 coding sequence is TGTGCCAGCAGTTCGTCTAGCGGGGGCACAGATACGCAGTATTTT.

J is TRBJ2-1 and V is TRBV19, with a weak D call TRBD2 (6 bases). The germline V gene encodes CDR1 LNHDA and CDR2 SQIVND (reference sequence). This CDR3 spans 12 amino acids. Between the trimmed V and J ends, which lost 5 bases and 9 bases, there was a span of 11 bases. CDR3 sequence (DNA): TGTGCCAGTAGTTTGGGGGGTGGTGAGCAGTTCTTC. Translation gives CASSLGGGEQFF. The full variable domain, its missing parts supplied by reference TRBV19 and TRBJ2-1, is DGGITQSPKYLFRKEGQNVTLSCEQNLNHDAMYWYRQDPGQGLRLIYYSQIVNDFQKGDIAEGYSVSREKKESFPLTVTSAQKNPTAFYLCASSLGGGEQFFGPGTRLTVL.

The chain employs TRBV20-1 and TRBJ2-7, with 11 bases lining up with TRBD2. Trimming cost V 3 bases and J 2 bases; bases outside gene matches: 15. Germline V gene lookup returns CDR1 DFQATT and CDR2 SNEGSKA (reference sequence). The CDR3 covers 18 residues. CDR3 in amino acids: CSASSDRLAGPPPYEQYF. The CDR3 DNA reads as TGCAGTGCTAGTTCCGATAGACTAGCGGGACCACCCCCCTACGAGCAGTACTTC.

The gene calls are TRBV7-3 and TRBJ2-2, with D possibly being TRBD1 (5 bases). Germline CDR1 SGHTA, CDR2 FQGTGA. This CDR3 has 14 amino acids. V was pared by 8 bases and J by 0 bases, with 10 bases between. The CDR3 bases are TGTGCCAGCGCAGACAGTGCGAACACCGGGGAGCTGTTTTTT. Encoded protein: CASADSANTGELFF.

The gene calls are TRBV6-5 and TRBJ2-7; 12 positions match TRBD2. Per the germline V gene, CDR1 is MNHEY and CDR2 is SVGAGI. CDR3 length: 14 residues. With V trimmed by 6 bases and J by 4 bases, 4 bases remained unmatched. In DNA, the CDR3 is TGTGCCAGCAGCCGGGGACTAGCGGGTTACGAGCAGTACTTC. Residues: CASSRGLAGYEQYF.

The chain is built from TRBV10-1 and TRBJ2-1; 8 nucleotides match TRBD2. CDR1 WNHNN and CDR2 SYGVQD come from the germline V gene (reference sequence). Unmatched junction bases numbered 8, after V lost 0 bases and J lost 4 bases. The CDR3 is 17 residues long. The CDR3 DNA is TGCGCCAGCAGTGAGTCCGACGGGACTAGAGATTACAATGAGCAGTTCTTC. Its protein is CASSESDGTRDYNEQFF.

This sequence joins TRBV3-1 (or the pseudogene TRBV3-2) and TRBJ2-5, with D unresolved. Between the trimmed V and J ends, which lost 4 bases and 4 bases, there was a span of 13 bases. The CDR3 loop spans 14 amino acids. Germline lookup yields CDR1 LGHDT and CDR2 YNNKEL (reference sequence). Here the CDR3 reads CASSRLKRGETQYF. The CDR3 nucleotides are TGTGCCAGCAGCCGCTTGAAGCGAGGAGAGACCCAGTACTTC.

This sequence joins TRBV7-3 and TRBJ1-2, with D unresolved. The CDR3 contains 13 residues. The V gene's germline CDR1 is SGHTA and CDR2 FQGTGA. Trimming stripped 2 bases from V and 2 bases from J, with 6 bases between. In DNA, the CDR3 is TGTGCCAGCAGCTTAGAAAGCAACTATGGCTACACCTTC. This codes for CASSLESNYGYTF.

The chain employs TRBV19 and TRBJ1-1; 7 nucleotides match TRBD1. Trimming removed 9 bases from V and 2 bases from J; junction bases left unmatched: 6. Per the germline V gene, CDR1 is LNHDA and CDR2 is SQIVND (reference sequence). The CDR3 has 13 residues. The CDR3 region is CASGGQTNTEAFF. DNA for the CDR3: TGTGCCAGCGGGGGACAGACCAACACTGAAGCTTTCTTT.

CDR3 DNA sequence: TGTGCCAGCAGCTTAGGGGGGGGAATGAACACTGAAGCTTTCTTT. Protein sequence: CASSLGGGMNTEAFF. The chain links TRBV7-2 to TRBJ1-1, with D maybe TRBD1 (5 bases). The germline V gene has CDR1 SGHTA and CDR2 FQGNSA. V was cut by 1 base and J by 0 bases, with 9 bases left in between. This CDR3 has 15 residues.

This chain connects TRBV28 to TRBJ2-5; D is possibly TRBD2 (6 bases). From germline, CDR1 is MDHEN and CDR2 SYDVKM. The CDR3 is 16 residues long. V lost 3 bases, J lost 0 bases, and 14 bases lay in between. The CDR3 sequence: CASSLDSGGNQETQYF. DNA of the CDR3: TGTGCCAGCAGTTTGGATTCTGGCGGGAACCAAGAGACCCAGTACTTC.

The V and J genes are TRBV5-1 and TRBJ1-1, with TRBD1 matching over 8 bases. Per germline, CDR1 SGHRS and CDR2 YFSETQ. With 0 bases clipped from V and 3 bases from J, the junction kept 10 bases outside the gene matches. The CDR3 runs 17 residues. CDR3 in DNA: TGCGCCAGCAGCTTGGACCCCCACAGGGGGAGGCACACTGAAGCTTTCTTT. It codes for CASSLDPHRGRHTEAFF.

The CDR3 is CASTKKGGRPEQYF. DNA of the CDR3: TGTGCCAGCACCAAAAAGGGGGGGAGGCCTGAGCAGTACTTC. This chain uses TRBV28 with TRBJ2-7; D might be TRBD2 (7 bases). The CDR3 sequence is 14 residues long. Trimming took 7 bases from V and 7 from J, leaving 20 bases between them. Germline CDR1 and CDR2: MDHEN and SYDVKM.

The genes are TRBV9 and TRBJ2-7; TRBD2 matches 9 bases. The CDR3 covers 15 residues. With 4 bases clipped from V and 2 bases from J, the junction kept 7 bases outside the gene matches. The V gene's germline CDR1 is SGDLS and CDR2 YYNGEE. The CDR3 sequence: CASSPRLAAAYEQYF. For the CDR3, the DNA is TGTGCCAGCAGCCCGAGACTAGCGGCCGCCTACGAGCAGTACTTC. Combining the CDR3 with reference TRBV9 and TRBJ2-7 gives the whole variable domain DSGVTQTPKHLITATGQRVTLRCSPRSGDLSVYWYQQSLDQGLQFLIQYYNGEERAKGNILERFSAQQFPDLHSELNLSSLELGDSALYFCASSPRLAAAYEQYFGPGTRLTVT.

The chain recombines TRBV28 with TRBJ2-1, with 9 bases aligning to TRBD2. The CDR3 runs 16 residues. The V segment lost 6 bases and the J segment 2 bases; nucleotides outside the gene matches: 8. Germline lookup yields CDR1 MDHEN and CDR2 SYDVKM. CDR3 DNA sequence: TGTGCCAGCAGAAGATTAGCGGGAGTGACCTACAATGAGCAGTTCTTC. Protein sequence: CASRRLAGVTYNEQFF.

This rearrangement joins TRBV30 to TRBJ2-5, with 10 bases identical to TRBD2. With V trimmed by 2 bases and J by 4 bases, 19 bases remained unmatched. The length of the CDR3 is 19 residues. Per the germline V gene, CDR1 is GTSNPN and CDR2 is SVGIG (reference sequence). The CDR3 bases are TGTGCCTGGAGTTCCGGGGCTAGCGGGAGATATTGGTTAGGAGAGACCCAGTACTTC. This codes for CAWSSGASGRYWLGETQYF. Full variable domain (missing parts from reference TRBV30 and TRBJ2-5): SQTIHQWPATLVQPVGSPLSLECTVEGTSNPNLYWYRQAAGRGLQLLFYSVGIGQISSEVPQNLSASRPQDRQFILSSKKLLLSDSGFYLCAWSSGASGRYWLGETQYFGPGTRLLVL.

The CDR3 sequence is CASGLGYADGYTF. The CDR3 DNA is TGTGCTAGTGGTTTGGGATATGCGGATGGCTACACCTTC. The genes are TRBV12-5 and TRBJ1-2; no clear D gene. Germline CDR1 LGHNT, CDR2 FRNRAP. V gave up 1 base and J gave up 6 bases, with 9 bases separating them. The CDR3 extends over 13 amino acids.

The chain uses TRBV27 and TRBJ1-2; 7 bases match TRBD1. Germline CDR1 is MNHEY and CDR2 is SMNVEV (reference sequence). The CDR3 contains 13 residues. Trimming removed 7 bases from V and 11 bases from J; junction bases left unmatched: 13. In DNA form, the CDR3 reads TGTGCCAGCACAACAGGAGACAGGGTCAGATACACCTTC. This sequence encodes CASTTGDRVRYTF.

J is TRBJ2-7 and V is TRBV6-1; tentatively, D is TRBD1 (6 bases). This CDR3 has 15 amino acids. Germline V CDR1 and CDR2: MNHNS, SASEGT. The V and J ends lost 0 bases and 2 bases respectively, with 11 bases between them. The CDR3 sequence is CASSEAQGLPYEQYF. The CDR3 nucleotides are TGTGCCAGCAGTGAAGCACAGGGCCTCCCCTACGAGCAGTACTTC.

This clone was counted at least ten times. The rearrangement uses TRBV5-8 and TRBJ1-5, with D maybe TRBD1 (5 bases). Per germline, CDR1 SGHTS and CDR2 YDEGEE. The CDR3 consists of 12 residues. With 7 bases removed from V and 5 bases from J, the gap between germline ends came to 10 bases. As DNA, the CDR3 is TGTGCCAGCCCCCAGGGTGATCAGCCCCAGCATTTT. Encoded protein: CASPQGDQPQHF.

V and J are TRBV7-3 and TRBJ2-5; tentatively, D is TRBD1 (6 bases). V was cut by 3 bases and J by 2 bases, with 13 bases left in between. This CDR3 is built from 15 residues. Germline values: CDR1 SGHTA, CDR2 FQGTGA. The CDR3 here is CASSLPTRGQETQYF. CDR3 in DNA: TGTGCCAGCAGCTTGCCAACGAGGGGGCAAGAGACCCAGTACTTC.